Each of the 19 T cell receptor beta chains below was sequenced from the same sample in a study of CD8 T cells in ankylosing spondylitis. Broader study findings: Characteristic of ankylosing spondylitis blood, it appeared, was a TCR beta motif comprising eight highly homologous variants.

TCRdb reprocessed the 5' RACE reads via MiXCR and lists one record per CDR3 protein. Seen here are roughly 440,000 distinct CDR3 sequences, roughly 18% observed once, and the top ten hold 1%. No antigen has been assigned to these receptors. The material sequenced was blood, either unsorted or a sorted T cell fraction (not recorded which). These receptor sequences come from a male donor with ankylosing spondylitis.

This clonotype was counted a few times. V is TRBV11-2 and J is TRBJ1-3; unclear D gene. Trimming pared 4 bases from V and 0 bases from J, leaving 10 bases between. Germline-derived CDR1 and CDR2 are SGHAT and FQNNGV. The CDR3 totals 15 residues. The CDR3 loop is CASSSTLISGNTIYF. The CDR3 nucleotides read TGTGCCAGCAGCTCGACACTGATCTCTGGAAACACCATATATTTT.

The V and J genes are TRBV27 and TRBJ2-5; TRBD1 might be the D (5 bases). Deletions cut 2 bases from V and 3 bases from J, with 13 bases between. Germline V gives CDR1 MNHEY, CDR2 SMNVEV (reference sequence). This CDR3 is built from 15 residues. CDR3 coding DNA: TGTGCCAGCAGTTTACCTGGGGCGGCGAAAGAGACCCAGTACTTC. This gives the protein CASSLPGAAKETQYF.

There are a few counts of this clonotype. The CDR3 DNA reads as TGTGCCAGCAGCTTAGTCCCTCTCTCTGGAAACACCATATATTTT. It encodes CASSLVPLSGNTIYF. The J gene is TRBJ1-3, the V gene TRBV7-2, with D hard to call. Germline loops: CDR1 SGHTA, CDR2 FQGNSA. V was shortened by 1 base and J by 0 bases, with 7 bases between the two germline ends. The CDR3 is made up of 15 amino acids.

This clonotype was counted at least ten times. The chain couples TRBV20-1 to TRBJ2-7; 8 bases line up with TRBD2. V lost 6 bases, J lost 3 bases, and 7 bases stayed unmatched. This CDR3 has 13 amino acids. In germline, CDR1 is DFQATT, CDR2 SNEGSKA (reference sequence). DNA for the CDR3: TGCAGTGCCCAGGGGCTAGCGGGCTACGAGCAGTACTTC. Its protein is CSAQGLAGYEQYF.

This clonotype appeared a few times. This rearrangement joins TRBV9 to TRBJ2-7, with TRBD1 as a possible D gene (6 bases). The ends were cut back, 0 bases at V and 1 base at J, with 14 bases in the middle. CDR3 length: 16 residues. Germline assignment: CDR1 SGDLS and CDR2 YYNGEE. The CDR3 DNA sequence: TGTGCCAGCAGCGTAGACCCCGGGACAACTTCCTACGAGCAGTACTTC. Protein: CASSVDPGTTSYEQYF.

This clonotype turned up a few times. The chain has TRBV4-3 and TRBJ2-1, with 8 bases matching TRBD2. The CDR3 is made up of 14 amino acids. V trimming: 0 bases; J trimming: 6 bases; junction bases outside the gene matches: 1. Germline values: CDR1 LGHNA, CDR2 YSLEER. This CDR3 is CASSQDAGGNEQFF. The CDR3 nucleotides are TGCGCCAGCAGCCAAGATGCGGGGGGCAATGAGCAGTTCTTC.

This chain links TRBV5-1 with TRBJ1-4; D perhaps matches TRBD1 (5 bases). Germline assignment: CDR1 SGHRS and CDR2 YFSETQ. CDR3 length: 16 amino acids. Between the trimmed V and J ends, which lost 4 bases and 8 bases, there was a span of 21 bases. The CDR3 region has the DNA TGCGCCAGCAGCGACGGTCATGGACTGGGGGGGGAAAAACTGTTTTTT. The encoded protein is CASSDGHGLGGEKLFF.

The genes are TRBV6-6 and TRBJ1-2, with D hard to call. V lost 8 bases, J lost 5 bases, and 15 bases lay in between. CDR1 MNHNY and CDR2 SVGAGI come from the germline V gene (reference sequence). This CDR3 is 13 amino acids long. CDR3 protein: CASQVKKSYGYTF. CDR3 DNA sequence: TGTGCCAGCCAAGTAAAGAAAAGTTATGGCTACACCTTC.

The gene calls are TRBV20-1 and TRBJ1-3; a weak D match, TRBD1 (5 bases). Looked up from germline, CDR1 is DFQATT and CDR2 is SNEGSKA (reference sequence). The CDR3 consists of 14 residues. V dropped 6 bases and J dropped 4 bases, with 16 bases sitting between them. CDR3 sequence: CSAHSGASGNTIYF. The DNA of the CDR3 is TGCAGTGCCCACTCCGGGGCATCCGGAAACACCATATATTTT.

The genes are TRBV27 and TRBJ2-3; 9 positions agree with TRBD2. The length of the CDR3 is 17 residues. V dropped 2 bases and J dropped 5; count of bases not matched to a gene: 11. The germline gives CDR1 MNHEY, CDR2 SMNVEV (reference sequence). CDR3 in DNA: TGTGCCAGCAGTTTAAGGCGGATACTAGCGGGTGGAGATACGCAGTATTTT. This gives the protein CASSLRRILAGGDTQYF.

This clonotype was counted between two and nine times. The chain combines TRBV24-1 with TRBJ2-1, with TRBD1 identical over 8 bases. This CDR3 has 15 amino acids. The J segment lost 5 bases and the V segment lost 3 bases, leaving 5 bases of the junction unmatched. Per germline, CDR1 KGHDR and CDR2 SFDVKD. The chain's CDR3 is CATSDGGQADNEQFF. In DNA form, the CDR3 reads TGTGCCACCAGTGATGGGGGACAGGCTGACAATGAGCAGTTCTTC.

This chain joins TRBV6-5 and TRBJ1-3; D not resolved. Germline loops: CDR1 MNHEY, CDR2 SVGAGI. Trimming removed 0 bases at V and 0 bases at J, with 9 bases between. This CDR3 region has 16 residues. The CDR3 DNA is TGTGCCAGCAGTTACTCGCAATACAGCTCTGGAAACACCATATATTTT. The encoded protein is CASSYSQYSSGNTIYF.

CDR3 protein: CASSFKVAGVTGELFF. The CDR3 region has the DNA TGTGCCAGCAGCTTCAAAGTAGCGGGAGTTACCGGGGAGCTGTTTTTT. The chain has TRBV7-8 and TRBJ2-2, with 9 bases fitting TRBD2. The CDR3 covers 16 residues. After removal of 3 bases from V and 5 bases from J, the junction contained 7 bases not matched to a gene. Germline V gene lookup returns CDR1 SGHVS and CDR2 FQNEAQ.

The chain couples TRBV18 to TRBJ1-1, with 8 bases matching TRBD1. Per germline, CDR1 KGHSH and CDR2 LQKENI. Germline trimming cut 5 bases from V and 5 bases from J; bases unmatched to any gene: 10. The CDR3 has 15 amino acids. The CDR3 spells CASSTGQGGGTEAFF. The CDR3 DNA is TGTGCCAGCTCAACTGGACAGGGCGGTGGGACTGAAGCTTTCTTT.

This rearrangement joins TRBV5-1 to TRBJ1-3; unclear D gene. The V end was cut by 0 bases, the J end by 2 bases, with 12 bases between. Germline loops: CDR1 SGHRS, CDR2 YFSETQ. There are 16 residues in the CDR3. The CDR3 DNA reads TGCGCCAGCAGCTTGGAAGGGCCGGACGCTGGAAACACCATATATTTT. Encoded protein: CASSLEGPDAGNTIYF.

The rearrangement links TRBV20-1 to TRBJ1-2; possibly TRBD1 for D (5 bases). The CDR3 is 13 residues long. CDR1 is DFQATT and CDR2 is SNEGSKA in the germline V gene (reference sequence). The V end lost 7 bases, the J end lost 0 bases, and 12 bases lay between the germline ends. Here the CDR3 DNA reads TGCAGTGTCAGGGCAGATCCTAACTATGGCTACACCTTC. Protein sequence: CSVRADPNYGYTF.

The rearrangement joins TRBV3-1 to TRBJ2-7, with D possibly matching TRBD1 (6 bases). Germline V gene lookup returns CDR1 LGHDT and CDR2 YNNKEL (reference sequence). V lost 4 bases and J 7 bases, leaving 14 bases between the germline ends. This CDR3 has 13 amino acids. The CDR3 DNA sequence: TGTGCCAGCAGCCTCAACACAGGGCGGGAGCAGTACTTC. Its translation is CASSLNTGREQYF.

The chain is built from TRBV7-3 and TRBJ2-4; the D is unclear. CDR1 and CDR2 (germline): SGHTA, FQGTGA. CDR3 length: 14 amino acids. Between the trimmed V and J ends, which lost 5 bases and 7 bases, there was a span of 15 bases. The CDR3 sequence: CASSPGPGSNIQYF. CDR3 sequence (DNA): TGTGCCAGCAGCCCCGGCCCCGGTTCGAACATTCAGTACTTC. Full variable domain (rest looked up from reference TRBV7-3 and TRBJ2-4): GAGVSQTPSNKVTEKGKYVELRCDPISGHTALYWYRQSLGQGPEFLIYFQGTGAADDSGLPNDRFFAVRPEGSVSTLKIQRTERGDSAVYLCASSPGPGSNIQYFGAGTRLSVL.

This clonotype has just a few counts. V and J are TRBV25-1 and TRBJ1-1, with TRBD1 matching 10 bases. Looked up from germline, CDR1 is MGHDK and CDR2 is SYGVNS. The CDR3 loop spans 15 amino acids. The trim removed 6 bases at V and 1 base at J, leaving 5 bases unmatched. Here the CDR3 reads CASRNGQGGNTEAFF. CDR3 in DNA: TGTGCCAGCAGGAATGGACAGGGGGGGAACACTGAAGCTTTCTTT. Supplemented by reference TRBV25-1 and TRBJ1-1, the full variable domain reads EADIYQTPRYLVIGTGKKITLECSQTMGHDKMYWYQQDPGMELHLIHYSYGVNSTEKGDLSSESTVSRIRTEHFPLTLESARPSHTSQYLCASRNGQGGNTEAFFGQGTRLTVV.